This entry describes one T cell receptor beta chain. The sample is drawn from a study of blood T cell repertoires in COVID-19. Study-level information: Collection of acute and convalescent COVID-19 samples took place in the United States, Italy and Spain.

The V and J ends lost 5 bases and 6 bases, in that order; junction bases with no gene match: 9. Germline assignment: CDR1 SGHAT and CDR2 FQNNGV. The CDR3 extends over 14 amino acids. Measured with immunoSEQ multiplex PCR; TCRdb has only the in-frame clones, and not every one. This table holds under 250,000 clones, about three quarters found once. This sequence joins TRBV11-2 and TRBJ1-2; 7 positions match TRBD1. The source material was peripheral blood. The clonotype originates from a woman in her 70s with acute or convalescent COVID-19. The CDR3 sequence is CASSATGYGDGYTF. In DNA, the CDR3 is TGTGCCAGCAGCGCGACAGGGTATGGCGATGGCTACACCTTC.